This T cell receptor beta chain stems from a study of T cell responses to AZD1222 COVID-19 vaccine. Study overall: Analysis merged second doses at about 4 or about 12 weeks. Findings and caveats of the study: Nearly half of the spike-specific TCRs reportedly recognize variant regions that carry no mutations. Vaccine-related CD4 TCRs covered spike, predominating at 160-218 and 743-854. Clonal diversity was possibly underestimated; the donors were predominantly white British and more often female.

The data were produced by immunoSEQ multiplex PCR, yet TCRdb's version contains in-frame clones alone and is incomplete. The sample records more than 95,000 clones, roughly 82% being singletons. Germline V gives CDR1 KGHDR, CDR2 SFDVKD. The CDR3 is 18 residues long. Trimming took 0 bases from V and 7 from J, leaving 20 bases between them. Remarks on this clone: Its antigen remains unidentified.

Here the sequenced sample was peripheral blood, taken on day 0 of AZD1222 vaccination. This TCR came from an adult in good health. The chain has TRBV24-1 and TRBJ1-4; D might be TRBD1 (5 bases). The CDR3 sequence: CATSDLKGGQGACEKLFF. CDR3 coding DNA: TGTGCCACCAGTGATTTGAAGGGTGGGCAGGGCGCTTGTGAAAAACTGTTTTTT.